These 32 T cell receptor beta chains were all obtained from the same sample, sequenced in a study of CD8 T cells in Susac syndrome. The RNA input was about 0.5 to 1 ug, and it was reverse transcribed with random hexamers. TCRdb analysed the immunoSEQ multiplex PCR reads with MiXCR anew, one entry per CDR3 protein. Of about 430,000 distinct CDR3 sequences listed, around 85% were seen once; the top ten hold around 0.12%. The sample taken for sequencing was CD8+ T cells from PBMCs. The receptors here all came from a human donor with multiple sclerosis.

The sample holds a few counts of this clonotype. V gene TRBV19 combines with J gene TRBJ2-1, with 9 bases aligning to TRBD1. Germline CDR1 reads LNHDA; CDR2 reads SQIVND (reference sequence). This CDR3 region has 15 residues. V dropped 5 bases and J dropped 1; count of bases not matched to a gene: 3. As DNA, the CDR3 is TGTGCCAGTAGTTTGGACAGGGGATCCTACAATGAGCAGTTCTTC. It translates to CASSLDRGSYNEQFF.

This sequence joins TRBV20-1 and TRBJ2-7, with D uncertain. Germline V gene sequence: CDR1 DFQATT, CDR2 SNEGSKA (reference sequence). Trimming removed 4 bases at V and 1 base at J, with 20 bases between. This CDR3 has 16 amino acids. This chain's CDR3 is CSANRPPSYNSYEQYF. CDR3 nucleotide sequence: TGCAGTGCTAATCGACCCCCTAGTTATAATTCCTACGAGCAGTACTTC.

The gene calls are TRBV6-1 and TRBJ1-6, with 7 bases fitting TRBD1. V lost 6 bases, J lost 1 base, and 6 bases stayed unmatched. The CDR3 runs to 16 residues. Germline assignment: CDR1 MNHNS and CDR2 SASEGT. For the CDR3, the DNA is TGTGCCAGCAGACCCGACAGGGATTCCTATAATTCACCCCTCCACTTT. It encodes CASRPDRDSYNSPLHF.

The chain links TRBV7-2 to TRBJ2-1; no clear D. This CDR3 is 13 amino acids long. Trimming took off 2 bases at V and 6 bases at J, with 8 bases between the two ends. Germline lookup yields CDR1 SGHTA and CDR2 FQGNSA. This CDR3 reads CASSLWASNEQFF. The CDR3 nucleotides are TGTGCCAGCAGCTTATGGGCTAGCAATGAGCAGTTCTTC.

This sequence joins TRBV28 and TRBJ1-1; possible D gene TRBD1, 5 bases. The CDR3 is 14 amino acids. CDR1 and CDR2 from the germline V gene are MDHEN and SYDVKM. V was cut by 1 base and J by 2 bases, with 8 bases left in between. The CDR3 loop is CASSLFRDNTEAFF. CDR3 sequence (DNA): TGTGCCAGCAGTTTATTCAGGGATAACACTGAAGCTTTCTTT.

This clonotype was recorded a few times. The V and J genes are TRBV30 and TRBJ2-7; D is unclear. This CDR3 is 13 amino acids long. V was pared by 1 base and J by 2 bases, with 9 bases between. From germline, CDR1 is GTSNPN and CDR2 SVGIG (reference sequence). This CDR3 is CAWSAAVTYEQYF. Here the CDR3 DNA reads TGTGCCTGGAGTGCGGCAGTGACCTACGAGCAGTACTTC.

The J gene is TRBJ1-6, the V gene TRBV14, with D tentatively TRBD1 (5 bases). V lost 0 bases, J lost 8 bases, and 17 bases lay in between. CDR1 SGHDN and CDR2 FVKESK come from the germline V gene. This CDR3 comprises 17 residues. The CDR3 spells CASSQESPGFSYSPLHF. The CDR3 bases are TGTGCCAGCAGCCAAGAAAGCCCAGGGTTCAGTTATTCACCCCTCCACTTT.

The chain couples TRBV28 to TRBJ2-7; TRBD1 aligns across 7 bases. The CDR3 loop spans 14 amino acids. The V gene end was trimmed by 4 bases and the J gene end by 3 bases; junction bases not matched to a gene: 6. Looked up from germline, CDR1 is MDHEN and CDR2 is SYDVKM. The CDR3 region is CASSSRRDSYEQYF. CDR3 bases: TGTGCCAGCAGTTCCCGCCGGGACAGCTACGAGCAGTACTTC.

V and J are TRBV6-2 or TRBV6-3 and TRBJ2-1; 9 nucleotides match TRBD2. Germline V CDR1 and CDR2: MNHEY, SVGEGT. The CDR3 is 16 residues long. V gave up 6 bases and J gave up 4 bases; unmatched junction bases: 10. CDR3 amino acids: CASRRTGREGYNEQFF. Here the CDR3 DNA reads TGTGCCAGCAGGAGAACGGGGCGGGAGGGGTACAATGAGCAGTTCTTC.

The chain uses TRBV2 and TRBJ1-4, with TRBD1 matching 10 bases. In germline, CDR1 is SNHLY, CDR2 FYNNEI. V was pared by 4 bases and J by 4 bases, with 6 bases of the junction left unmatched. The CDR3 runs to 16 residues. CDR3 coding DNA: TGTGCCAGCAGTGGGGACAGGGGTTACGATAATGAAAAACTGTTTTTT. It yields the protein CASSGDRGYDNEKLFF.

The chain has TRBV7-8 and TRBJ1-3; TRBD1 agrees at 8 bases. This CDR3 is 20 amino acids long. V was pared by 2 bases and J by 0 bases, with 15 bases of the junction left unmatched. Germline CDR1 and CDR2: SGHVS and FQNEAQ. Written as DNA, the CDR3 is TGTGCCAGCAGCTTATATGGACAGGGCCCTCCCGACTTCTCTGGAAACACCATATATTTT. Translation gives CASSLYGQGPPDFSGNTIYF.

The chain links TRBV28 to TRBJ2-1, with D possibly TRBD2 on 6 matching bases. V lost 6 bases and J 4 bases, leaving 10 bases between the germline ends. Germline loops: CDR1 MDHEN, CDR2 SYDVKM. There are 13 residues in the CDR3. The CDR3, as DNA: TGTGCCAGCAGCGGGACTTTATACAATGAGCAGTTCTTC. This sequence encodes CASSGTLYNEQFF.

The chain combines TRBV6-1 with TRBJ2-7; 12 bases are shared with TRBD1. Germline V CDR1 and CDR2: MNHNS, SASEGT. CDR3 size: 13 residues. Losses at the gene ends were 10 bases for V and 2 bases for J; bases not matched to a gene: 3. The CDR3 DNA reads as TGTGCCATCGGGACAGGGGGCCCCTACGAGCAGTACTTC. Protein sequence: CAIGTGGPYEQYF.

This clonotype was seen once. The chain recombines TRBV18 with TRBJ2-5; the D gene is possibly TRBD1 (5 bases). The CDR3 has 15 amino acids. CDR1 and CDR2 from the germline V gene are KGHSH and LQKENI. V gave up 3 bases and J gave up 1 base, with 12 bases separating them. The CDR3, as DNA: TGTGCCAGCTCACCTCCAGGGCTCCTCCAAGAGACCCAGTACTTC. This sequence encodes CASSPPGLLQETQYF. Based on the CDR3 plus reference TRBV18 and TRBJ2-5, the full variable domain is NAGVMQNPRHLVRRRGQEARLRCSPMKGHSHVYWYRQLPEEGLKFMVYLQKENIIDESGMPKERFSAEFPKEGPSILRIQQVVRGDSAAYFCASSPPGLLQETQYFGPGTRLLVL.

The chain carries TRBV6-5 and TRBJ1-2; tentatively, D is TRBD1 (6 bases). V was cut by 5 bases and J by 4 bases, with 14 bases left in between. The CDR3 consists of 14 residues. From germline, CDR1 is MNHEY and CDR2 SVGAGI. The CDR3 sequence is CASSGETGGYGYTF. Written as DNA, the CDR3 is TGTGCCAGCAGTGGCGAGACAGGCGGCTATGGCTACACCTTC.

V gene TRBV12-5 combines with J gene TRBJ1-2; the D gene is possibly TRBD1 (5 bases). The V end lost 3 bases, the J end lost 4 bases, and 18 bases lay between the germline ends. The CDR3 spans 16 residues. Germline CDR1 reads LGHNT; CDR2 reads FRNRAP. CDR3 sequence reads: CASGFGAGELSYGYTF. DNA for the CDR3: TGTGCTAGTGGTTTCGGCGCGGGGGAGTTGTCCTATGGCTACACCTTC.

This clonotype was seen only a few times. J is TRBJ2-7 and V is TRBV15; the D is unclear. CDR3 size: 13 residues. Germline V gives CDR1 LNHNV, CDR2 YYDKDF (reference sequence). Deletions cut 2 bases from V and 7 bases from J, with 12 bases between. CDR3 nucleotides: TGTGCCACCAGCAGAACCCCAATTTCAGAGCAGTACTTC. Translation gives CATSRTPISEQYF. The variable domain in full, with the rest retrieved from reference TRBV15 and TRBJ2-7, is DAMVIQNPRYQVTQFGKPVTLSCSQTLNHNVMYWYQQKSSQAPKLLFHYYDKDFNNEADTPDNFQSRRPNTSFCFLDIRSPGLGDTAMYLCATSRTPISEQYFGPGTRLTVT.

This chain joins TRBV6-7 and TRBJ1-4; D is ambiguous. TRBV6-7 is labeled an ORF, and its function is uncertain. Trimming pared 0 bases from V and 8 bases from J, leaving 13 bases between. CDR3 length equals 15 residues. The CDR3, as DNA: TGTGCCAGCAGTTACTCGGCAGGAGAGGAAGAAAAACTGTTTTTT. Its protein product is CASSYSAGEEEKLFF.

The V call is TRBV15, the J call TRBJ2-1, with D perhaps matching TRBD2 (6 bases). V lost 1 base, J lost 8 bases, and 15 bases lay in between. This CDR3 has 15 residues. Germline CDR1 is LNHNV and CDR2 is YYDKDF (reference sequence). Here the CDR3 DNA reads TGTGCCACCAGCAGAGCTGGGGGAGGTGGGTATGAGCAGTTCTTC. Amino acid sequence: CATSRAGGGGYEQFF. The variable domain in full, completed from reference TRBV15 and TRBJ2-1, reads DAMVIQNPRYQVTQFGKPVTLSCSQTLNHNVMYWYQQKSSQAPKLLFHYYDKDFNNEADTPDNFQSRRPNTSFCFLDIRSPGLGDTAMYLCATSRAGGGGYEQFFGPGTRLTVL.

The rearrangement joins TRBV12-3 or TRBV12-4 to TRBJ2-1; D is undetermined. CDR3 length equals 13 residues. V was cut by 6 bases and J by 5 bases, with 11 bases left in between. The CDR3 bases are TGTGCCAGCAGGATGCATCTGAACAATGAGCAGTTCTTC. Its translation is CASRMHLNNEQFF.

The chain joins TRBV4-2 to TRBJ2-7, with no clear D. CDR3 size: 15 residues. Trimming took off 4 bases at V and 0 bases at J, with 13 bases between the two ends. In germline, CDR1 is LGHNA, CDR2 YNFKEQ. The DNA of the CDR3 is TGTGCCAGCAGCCCAACAGAGGTCCCCTCCTACGAGCAGTACTTC. Its translation is CASSPTEVPSYEQYF.

The CDR3 protein is CASSSRGSGSYNEQFF. CDR3 in DNA: TGCGCCAGCAGTTCTCGGGGTAGCGGGAGTTACAATGAGCAGTTCTTC. The chain recombines TRBV23-1 with TRBJ2-1; 9 bases agree with TRBD2. TRBV23-1 qualifies as an ORF whose function is uncertain. The CDR3 consists of 16 residues. J gave up 4 bases and V 5 bases, and 9 bases lay outside the gene matches.

The rearrangement uses TRBV29-1 and TRBJ2-7; TRBD1 might be the D (5 bases). The CDR3 covers 13 residues. The V gene lost 4 bases and the J gene lost 2 bases, with 12 bases spanning the gap. The germline CDR1 and CDR2 sequences are SQVTM and ANQGSEA. The CDR3 protein is CSVVSTGPYEQYF. Written as DNA, the CDR3 is TGCAGCGTTGTGTCCACAGGCCCCTACGAGCAGTACTTC.

This rearrangement joins TRBV6-1 to TRBJ1-5, with D perhaps matching TRBD1 (6 bases). V dropped 5 bases and J dropped 4 bases, with 18 bases sitting between them. Germline CDR1 is MNHNS and CDR2 is SASEGT. This CDR3 region has 16 residues. The CDR3 spells CASSRGMGAPNQPQHF. The CDR3 region has the DNA TGTGCCAGCAGTCGCGGTATGGGGGCACCTAATCAGCCCCAGCATTTT.

V is TRBV7-9 and J is TRBJ2-5; unclear D gene. Germline values: CDR1 SEHNR, CDR2 FQNEAQ (reference sequence). Trimming stripped 6 bases from V and 2 bases from J, with 13 bases between. The CDR3 length is 14 residues. The CDR3 sequence: CASSLRGSQETQYF. The CDR3 coding sequence is TGTGCCAGCAGTTTAAGAGGCAGTCAAGAGACCCAGTACTTC.

This sequence joins TRBV6-1 and TRBJ1-3; TRBD1 matches 7 bases. The CDR3 runs 14 residues. Germline-derived CDR1 and CDR2 are MNHNS and SASEGT. V lost 6 bases and J lost 4; bases outside the gene matches: 6. Here the CDR3 DNA reads TGTGCCAGCAGCGGACAGGTTGAGGGAAACACCATATATTTT. It codes for CASSGQVEGNTIYF.

The chain combines TRBV6-1 with TRBJ2-1; a possible D gene is TRBD2 (6 bases). Germline V gene data show CDR1 as MNHNS and CDR2 as SASEGT. This CDR3 is 17 amino acids long. The V gene lost 3 bases and the J gene lost 0 bases, with 15 bases spanning the gap. CDR3 protein: CASSERDALSSYNEQFF. The DNA of the CDR3 is TGTGCCAGCAGTGAGCGGGACGCCTTAAGCTCCTACAATGAGCAGTTCTTC.

The table lists this clonotype with a count of one. J is TRBJ2-7 and V is TRBV4-1; TRBD2 agrees at 8 bases. Germline CDR1 reads MGHRA; CDR2 reads YSYEKL. The trim removed 0 bases at V and 2 bases at J, leaving 3 bases unmatched. CDR3 size: 15 residues. The DNA of the CDR3 is TGCGCCAGCAGCCAAGAGGGACTAGGGACCTACGAGCAGTACTTC. It is translated as CASSQEGLGTYEQYF.

V and J are TRBV10-3 and TRBJ1-2; D gene uncertain. Germline V gene lookup returns CDR1 ENHRY and CDR2 SYGVKD. Deletions cut 0 bases from V and 3 bases from J, with 8 bases between. CDR3 length equals 14 residues. CDR3 amino acids: CAISESDSDYGYTF. In nucleotides, the CDR3 is TGTGCCATCAGTGAGTCAGATAGCGACTATGGCTACACCTTC.

The V call is TRBV10-3, the J call TRBJ2-3, with TRBD2 matching 11 bases. CDR1 ENHRY and CDR2 SYGVKD come from the germline V gene. V lost 4 bases and J lost 6; bases outside the gene matches: 15. The CDR3 is made up of 18 amino acids. CDR3 bases: TGTGCCATCAGTGGGCCCAAACAGGGACTAGCGGAGGTGGATACGCAGTATTTT. Amino acid sequence: CAISGPKQGLAEVDTQYF.

This chain connects TRBV30 to TRBJ1-2; D may be TRBD1 (5 bases). V lost 5 bases to trimming and J lost 3 bases, with 16 bases between them. Per the germline V gene, CDR1 is GTSNPN and CDR2 is SVGIG (reference sequence). The CDR3 consists of 14 residues. CDR3 bases: TGTGCCTGGCAGGGAGCTCAGTCCCACTATGGCTACACCTTC. Its translation is CAWQGAQSHYGYTF. Full variable domain (rest looked up from reference TRBV30 and TRBJ1-2): SQTIHQWPATLVQPVGSPLSLECTVEGTSNPNLYWYRQAAGRGLQLLFYSVGIGQISSEVPQNLSASRPQDRQFILSSKKLLLSDSGFYLCAWQGAQSHYGYTFGSGTRLTVV.

V usage is TRBV12-3 or TRBV12-4 and J usage is TRBJ2-5; TRBD2 matches at 14 bases. This CDR3 contains 14 residues. With 7 bases clipped from V and 5 bases from J, the junction kept 3 bases outside the gene matches. In DNA form, the CDR3 reads TGTGCCAGCATGGGACTAGCGGGAGAGGAGACCCAGTACTTC. The encoded protein is CASMGLAGEETQYF.